The 30 T cell receptor beta chains below were found in one sample sequenced in a study of monozygotic twins with inflammatory bowel disease. Using the 5' RACE reads, TCRdb records one entry per CDR3 protein without DNA. The sample features 210,000 or so distinct CDR3 sequences, with around 7.6% in its top ten. What was sequenced was blood. These receptors were taken from a human donor with ulcerative colitis or Crohn's disease, or a healthy co-twin of an affected twin (not recorded which).

This rearrangement joins TRBV14 to TRBJ2-1; TCRdb lists TRBD1, though no DNA is available to test this call. Looked up from germline, CDR1 is SGHDN and CDR2 is FVKESK. This CDR3 spans 15 amino acids. The CDR3 here is CASSQGWQGYNEQFF. Full variable domain (outside the CDR3, taken from reference TRBV14 and TRBJ2-1): EAGVTQFPSHSVIEKGQTVTLRCDPISGHDNLYWYRRVMGKEIKFLLHFVKESKQDESGMPNNRFLAERTGGTYSTLKVQPAELEDSGVYFCASSQGWQGYNEQFFGPGTRLTVL.

The chain combines TRBV4-1 with TRBJ1-5; TCRdb's assignment of TRBD1 cannot be checked, as there is no DNA. Germline CDR1 MGHRA, CDR2 YSYEKL. This CDR3 has 17 amino acids. This CDR3 is CASSQDIRTGGKQPQHF.

The chain combines TRBV5-1 with TRBJ2-3. The CDR3 consists of 14 residues. Germline V gene data show CDR1 as SGHRS and CDR2 as YFSETQ. This CDR3 is CASSLAHSTDTQYF.

The chain combines TRBV7-3 with TRBJ1-1; TCRdb outputs TRBD1, but without DNA this stays unchecked. The CDR3 is 13 amino acids. Germline values: CDR1 SGHTA, CDR2 FQGTGA. CDR3 sequence reads: CASSITGGGESFF.

The CDR3 protein is CASSQALAGGQETQYF. The rearrangement uses TRBV4-2 and TRBJ2-5; TCRdb calls TRBD2, which cannot be checked without DNA. The CDR3 consists of 16 residues. Germline V CDR1 and CDR2: LGHNA, YNFKEQ.

This chain joins TRBV27 and TRBJ1-1; TCRdb designates TRBD1, a call that cannot be tested without DNA. The CDR3 is 16 residues long. Looked up from germline, CDR1 is MNHEY and CDR2 is SMNVEV (reference sequence). This chain's CDR3 is CASSLYPGTGNTEAFF.

The chain is built from TRBV5-5 and TRBJ1-1. The CDR3 is 13 amino acids. CDR1 SGHKS and CDR2 YYEKEE come from the germline V gene (reference sequence). Here the CDR3 reads CASSFQMNTEAFF. Looking up the rest from reference TRBV5-5 and TRBJ1-1 gives the full variable domain: DAGVTQSPTHLIKTRGQQVTLRCSPISGHKSVSWYQQVLGQGPQFIFQYYEKEERGRGNFPDRFSARQFPNYSSELNVNALLLGDSALYLCASSFQMNTEAFFGQGTRLTVV.

The chain uses TRBV15 and TRBJ2-3. Germline CDR1 LNHNV, CDR2 YYDKDF (reference sequence). This CDR3 is 16 amino acids long. This CDR3 is CATSRGIGTSTDTQYF.

This sequence joins TRBV5-1 and TRBJ2-1; TCRdb's D gene call, TRBD1, goes unchecked for lack of DNA. Looked up from germline, CDR1 is SGHRS and CDR2 is YFSETQ. This CDR3 region has 16 residues. CDR3 protein: CASSGPGDVAYNEQFF.

The chain is built from TRBV20-1 and TRBJ2-2; TCRdb gives TRBD1 as the D gene, but with no DNA this cannot be confirmed. Germline V gene lookup returns CDR1 DFQATT and CDR2 SNEGSKA (reference sequence). The CDR3 sequence is 15 residues long. The CDR3 sequence is CSARDWGEGTGELFF.

The chain combines TRBV6-5 with TRBJ2-4. The CDR3 runs to 15 residues. Germline loops: CDR1 MNHEY, CDR2 SVGAGI. CDR3 amino acids: CASSLETLAKNIQYF.

CDR3 residues: CASSPQGAPITEAFF. This chain links TRBV12-3 or TRBV12-4 with TRBJ1-1; TCRdb selects TRBD1, and the lack of DNA leaves this call unchecked. The CDR3 has 15 amino acids.

V usage is TRBV7-9 and J usage is TRBJ2-2. CDR3 length: 14 residues. The germline V gene has CDR1 SEHNR and CDR2 FQNEAQ (reference sequence). CDR3 protein: CASSLDSNTGELFF.

The CDR3 reads CASQGRNTEAFF. This chain uses TRBV4-1 with TRBJ1-1; TCRdb's D gene call, TRBD1, goes unchecked for lack of DNA. The CDR3 consists of 12 residues. Germline lookup yields CDR1 MGHRA and CDR2 YSYEKL.

The chain couples TRBV18 to TRBJ2-1; TCRdb lists TRBD1, though no DNA is available to test this call. The CDR3 sequence is 16 residues long. CDR1 and CDR2 from the germline V gene are KGHSH and LQKENI. CDR3 loop: CASSYISTGSDNEQFF. Full variable domain (remainder filled in from reference TRBV18 and TRBJ2-1): NAGVMQNPRHLVRRRGQEARLRCSPMKGHSHVYWYRQLPEEGLKFMVYLQKENIIDESGMPKERFSAEFPKEGPSILRIQQVVRGDSAAYFCASSYISTGSDNEQFFGPGTRLTVL.

The genes are TRBV10-3 and TRBJ2-7; TCRdb picks TRBD1, but there is no DNA to check that call. Germline V lookup: CDR1 ENHRY, CDR2 SYGVKD. The CDR3 consists of 15 residues. The CDR3 loop is CAISAPGQVVYEQYF.

The V and J genes are TRBV2 and TRBJ1-2; TCRdb designates TRBD1, a call that cannot be tested without DNA. In germline, CDR1 is SNHLY, CDR2 FYNNEI. The CDR3 is 11 residues long. The CDR3 reads CASRQAYGYTF.

V gene TRBV6-5 combines with J gene TRBJ2-4; the D gene TCRdb calls, TRBD1, cannot be checked with no DNA. Germline V gene sequence: CDR1 MNHEY, CDR2 SVGAGI. The CDR3 covers 12 residues. CDR3 amino acids: CASSPDRNIQYF.

The rearrangement uses TRBV9 and TRBJ1-1; TCRdb designates TRBD1, a call that cannot be tested without DNA. CDR3 length: 17 amino acids. Germline V gene data show CDR1 as SGDLS and CDR2 as YYNGEE. Here the CDR3 reads CASSTRPKEGLNTEAFF. Drawing the rest from reference TRBV9 and TRBJ1-1, the complete variable domain is DSGVTQTPKHLITATGQRVTLRCSPRSGDLSVYWYQQSLDQGLQFLIQYYNGEERAKGNILERFSAQQFPDLHSELNLSSLELGDSALYFCASSTRPKEGLNTEAFFGQGTRLTVV.

The genes are TRBV27 and TRBJ1-5; the D call from TCRdb, TRBD1, cannot be confirmed without DNA. Per the germline V gene, CDR1 is MNHEY and CDR2 is SMNVEV (reference sequence). This CDR3 has 12 residues. The CDR3 region is CASIKSRQPQHF.

The chain combines TRBV5-5 with TRBJ1-5; lacking DNA, the TRBD1 call made by TCRdb goes unchecked. Germline V gene lookup returns CDR1 SGHKS and CDR2 YYEKEE (reference sequence). This CDR3 is built from 15 residues. The CDR3 here is CASSSSGTQNQPQHF.

The chain uses TRBV6-1 and TRBJ2-1. This CDR3 contains 13 residues. Per germline, CDR1 MNHNS and CDR2 SASEGT. The CDR3 is CASSEGGVTEQFF.

The chain uses TRBV5-1 and TRBJ2-2; checking the TCRdb D call of TRBD1 is not possible without DNA. CDR1 SGHRS and CDR2 YFSETQ come from the germline V gene. The CDR3 is 15 residues long. The chain's CDR3 is CASSFTGDNTGELFF.

V gene TRBV24-1 combines with J gene TRBJ2-1; the TCRdb D gene call, TRBD2, has no DNA to confirm it. CDR3 length: 14 residues. Looked up from germline, CDR1 is KGHDR and CDR2 is SFDVKD. The CDR3 sequence: CATLGPQTYNEQFF.

The V call is TRBV6-5, the J call TRBJ2-7; as DNA is missing, the TRBD1 call by TCRdb cannot be tested. Germline CDR1 reads MNHEY; CDR2 reads SVGAGI. The CDR3 length is 15 residues. The CDR3 reads CASSYGTELSYEQYF.

V usage is TRBV6-6 and J usage is TRBJ1-1; TCRdb's D call of TRBD1 is untestable without DNA. Germline CDR1 reads MNHNY; CDR2 reads SVGAGI (reference sequence). The CDR3 covers 13 residues. This CDR3 reads CASSSQGGKVAFF.

This chain connects TRBV7-9 to TRBJ1-4; there is no DNA to check the TCRdb D call of TRBD1. The CDR3 is 15 amino acids. Germline V gene data show CDR1 as SEHNR and CDR2 as FQNEAQ (reference sequence). CDR3: CASSFGTGVNEKLFF. The full variable domain, completed using reference TRBV7-9 and TRBJ1-4, is DTGVSQNPRHKITKRGQNVTFRCDPISEHNRLYWYRQTLGQGPEFLTYFQNEAQLEKSRLLSDRFSAERPKGSFSTLEIQRTEQGDSAMYLCASSFGTGVNEKLFFGSGTQLSVL.

The chain links TRBV5-1 to TRBJ2-5. Looked up from germline, CDR1 is SGHRS and CDR2 is YFSETQ. The CDR3 contains 14 residues. The CDR3 sequence is CASSRDRDHGTQYF.

This chain connects TRBV20-1 to TRBJ1-1. CDR1 and CDR2 (germline): DFQATT, SNEGSKA (reference sequence). CDR3 size: 12 residues. The CDR3 is CSAVDRVAEAFF.

J is TRBJ2-1 and V is TRBV5-1. In germline, CDR1 is SGHRS, CDR2 YFSETQ. The CDR3 totals 15 residues. The CDR3 here is CASSFSKSSYNEQFF.